Presented here are 15 T cell receptor beta chains from one specimen sequenced in a study of cytomegalovirus exposure and HLA in healthy donors (dated by TCRdb to 2017 to 2019). Libraries came from the immunoSEQ multiplex PCR assay. A mixture of 60 forward primers for TCR Vbeta segments and 13 reverse primers for TCR Jbeta segments was used in the multiplex PCR. TCRdb re-hosts the immuneACCESS table, in-frame sequences only. Its copies lack some clones; in the studies checked, an unresolved V gene accounts for under half of them, and the cause for the rest is not known. This sample is represented by roughly 120,000 clones; 65% to 85% of them were singletons. Around 5.8% of the sample comes from the top ten. The specimen sequenced was PBMCs. The receptors were sampled from a woman under 40 in good health and CMV-seropositive.

This sequence joins TRBV9 and TRBJ1-1; 8 bases fit TRBD1. Germline V gives CDR1 SGDLS, CDR2 YYNGEE. This CDR3 is built from 16 residues. V was clipped by 4 bases and J by 2 bases; unmatched bases: 10. CDR3 nucleotides: TGTGCCAGCAGCCTGGGGACAGGAGCTACCAACACTGAAGCTTTCTTT. Its protein product is CASSLGTGATNTEAFF. Supplemented by reference TRBV9 and TRBJ1-1, the full variable domain reads DSGVTQTPKHLITATGQRVTLRCSPRSGDLSVYWYQQSLDQGLQFLIQYYNGEERAKGNILERFSAQQFPDLHSELNLSSLELGDSALYFCASSLGTGATNTEAFFGQGTRLTVV.

V usage is TRBV6-5 and J usage is TRBJ2-5, with 7 bases fitting TRBD2. Germline V CDR1 and CDR2: MNHEY, SVGAGI. V lost 7 bases, J lost 13 bases, and 21 bases stayed unmatched. This CDR3 is built from 15 residues. CDR3: CASNRGGAGLLPAYF. The CDR3 nucleotides read TGTGCCAGCAATCGTGGAGGAGCGGGACTTCTTCCGGCGTACTTC.

This chain connects TRBV27 to TRBJ1-1, with 7 bases that match TRBD1. CDR3 length: 16 residues. Germline assignment: CDR1 MNHEY and CDR2 SMNVEV (reference sequence). V gave up 5 bases and J gave up 5 bases; unmatched junction bases: 14. DNA for the CDR3: TGTGCCAGCAGTCGTCGCGGACAGGCCGGCGGGACTGAAGCTTTCTTT. Translated, it gives CASSRRGQAGGTEAFF.

J is TRBJ1-1 and V is TRBV5-1, with D perhaps matching TRBD1 (6 bases). The V end lost 6 bases, the J end lost 10 bases, and 19 bases lay between the germline ends. Looked up from germline, CDR1 is SGHRS and CDR2 is YFSETQ. CDR3 length: 13 amino acids. In DNA, the CDR3 is TGCGCCAGCAACGAACTCAGGGGTTCACGAGCTTTCTTT. Translating gives CASNELRGSRAFF.

V gene TRBV9 combines with J gene TRBJ1-2; 9 bases agree with TRBD1. The junction had 3 bases not matched to a gene; V was cut back by 0 bases and J by 3 bases. The germline V gene encodes CDR1 SGDLS and CDR2 YYNGEE. The CDR3 consists of 15 residues. CDR3 in amino acids: CASSVADRGDYGYTF. As DNA, the CDR3 is TGTGCCAGCAGCGTAGCGGACAGGGGAGACTATGGCTACACCTTC.

The chain recombines TRBV7-9 with TRBJ2-7, with D hard to call. This CDR3 is 13 amino acids long. In germline, CDR1 is SEHNR, CDR2 FQNEAQ (reference sequence). Trimming left V 5 bases short and J 2 bases short, with 10 bases between. This CDR3 is CASSPRWTYEQYF. The CDR3 DNA reads as TGTGCCAGCAGCCCTAGATGGACCTACGAGCAGTACTTC.

The rearrangement joins TRBV18 to TRBJ2-7, with D perhaps TRBD2 (6 bases). The V and J ends lost 2 bases and 7 bases respectively, with 12 bases between them. The CDR3 runs to 13 residues. Germline CDR1 reads KGHSH; CDR2 reads LQKENI. In DNA form, the CDR3 reads TGTGCCAGCTCACCAGGGACTTCTGGAGAGCAGTACTTC. It yields the protein CASSPGTSGEQYF.

The chain joins TRBV19 to TRBJ2-5, with D tentatively TRBD1 (5 bases). Germline CDR1 reads LNHDA; CDR2 reads SQIVND (reference sequence). The CDR3 is made up of 14 amino acids. Trimming took 2 bases from V and 5 from J, leaving 12 bases between them. In DNA form, the CDR3 reads TGTGCCAGTAGTATATCGGCAGGGTGGGAGACCCAGTACTTC. Protein sequence: CASSISAGWETQYF. The full variable domain, its missing parts supplied by reference TRBV19 and TRBJ2-5, is DGGITQSPKYLFRKEGQNVTLSCEQNLNHDAMYWYRQDPGQGLRLIYYSQIVNDFQKGDIAEGYSVSREKKESFPLTVTSAQKNPTAFYLCASSISAGWETQYFGPGTRLLVL.

J is TRBJ1-3 and V is TRBV19; D is unresolved. V was cut by 5 bases and J by 0 bases, with 2 bases left in between. The CDR3 totals 12 residues. Germline V gene lookup returns CDR1 LNHDA and CDR2 SQIVND (reference sequence). The CDR3 region is CASSLSGNTIYF. The CDR3 coding sequence is TGTGCCAGTAGTCTCTCTGGAAACACCATATATTTT.

This chain links TRBV6-5 with TRBJ2-1; no reliable D call. This CDR3 comprises 11 residues. Germline-derived CDR1 and CDR2 are MNHEY and SVGAGI. V lost 0 bases to trimming and J lost 10 bases, with 4 bases between them. The CDR3 spells CASSYSREQFF. CDR3 bases: TGTGCCAGCAGTTACTCGAGAGAGCAGTTCTTC.

The rearrangement links TRBV11-3 to TRBJ2-7, with 8 bases fitting TRBD2. The CDR3 covers 13 residues. J gave up 3 bases and V 7 bases, and 5 bases lay outside the gene matches. The germline gives CDR1 SGHNT, CDR2 YENEEA. The CDR3 DNA reads TGTGCCAGCACCGGTAGCGGGATCTACGAGCAGTACTTC. Its translation is CASTGSGIYEQYF.

The rearrangement links TRBV4-1 to TRBJ1-5; unclear D gene. V lost 4 bases to trimming and J lost 5 bases, with 15 bases between them. Germline CDR1 reads MGHRA; CDR2 reads YSYEKL. The CDR3 is made up of 15 amino acids. Here the CDR3 reads CASSPLGRNDQPQHF. Here the CDR3 DNA reads TGCGCCAGCAGCCCCCTCGGGAGAAACGATCAGCCCCAGCATTTT.

The chain uses TRBV5-5 and TRBJ1-2; TRBD1 is a possible D gene (6 bases). Germline CDR1 reads SGHKS; CDR2 reads YYEKEE (reference sequence). The CDR3 is made up of 15 amino acids. Trimming left V 0 bases short and J 2 bases short, with 11 bases between. DNA for the CDR3: TGTGCCAGCAGCTTGGTAGGACAGCTAAACTATGGCTACACCTTC. As protein: CASSLVGQLNYGYTF.

This clone has a handful of counts. The V call is TRBV5-5, the J call TRBJ1-6; D is undetermined. Trimming cost V 4 bases and J 5 bases, with 13 bases left between them. Germline CDR1 is SGHKS and CDR2 is YYEKEE (reference sequence). This CDR3 has 15 amino acids. The CDR3 nucleotides read TGTGCCAGCAGCCTCGAGGGATACAATAATTCACCCCTCCACTTT. Translation: CASSLEGYNNSPLHF.

This clone occurred once. Germline and junction disagree at one end, which may indicate a read error. The chain recombines TRBV7-9 with TRBJ2-5; TRBD2 is a possible D gene (6 bases). CDR3 length: 14 amino acids. Germline V gene sequence: CDR1 SEHNR, CDR2 FQNEAQ (reference sequence). The CDR3 nucleotides read TGTTCCAGCAGTCGGAATGGGGGGCAAGAGACCCAGTACTTC. Protein sequence: CSSSRNGGQETQYF.